Listed below are T cell receptor beta chains from one sample, sequenced in a study of blood T cell repertoires in COVID-19. Assay: immunoSEQ multiplex PCR; the TCRdb copy retains only in-frame clones and omits some. The sample gives around 310,000 clones, nearly 90% of which show up once; roughly a tenth is in the top ten. The sample comprised PBMCs or T cells enriched from blood (not recorded which). These receptors were obtained from a woman aged 25 to 39 who had recovered from COVID-19. Each CDR3 is given with its conserved first and last residue. The order of the fields is CDR3 protein, CDR3 DNA, J gene, clone size, CDR3 length, V gene, D gene. The D gene is left open where the match is weak. Rows may omit the clone size; those that give it use once, few, many or a size class.

CASETGGTDTQYF | TGTGCCAGCGAGACAGGGGGCACAGATACGCAGTATTTT | TRBJ2-3 | . | 13 | TRBV28 | TRBD1
CSVDKGDTEAFF | TGCAGCGTTGATAAGGGGGACACTGAAGCTTTCTTT | TRBJ1-1 | . | 12 | TRBV29-1 | .
CASSLPAGLYNEQFF | TGTGCCAGCAGCTTGCCGGCGGGACTGTACAATGAGCAGTTCTTC | TRBJ2-1 | . | 15 | TRBV5-6 | .
CATLPTSGVYNEQFF | TGTGCCACCCTACCGACTAGCGGGGTATACAATGAGCAGTTCTTC | TRBJ2-1 | . | 15 | TRBV10-3 | TRBD2
CASSLWFGRAGELFF | TGTGCCAGCAGCTTGTGGTTCGGGCGGGCCGGGGAGCTGTTTTTT | TRBJ2-2 | . | 15 | TRBV7-2 | .
CASSLSAETRAPLHF | TGTGCCAGCAGTTTATCGGCCGAAACGAGGGCACCCCTCCACTTT | TRBJ1-6 | . | 15 | TRBV28 | .
CASSLVQGSPYEQYF | TGCGCCAGCAGCTTGGTTCAGGGCTCACCCTACGAGCAGTACTTC | TRBJ2-7 | . | 15 | TRBV5-1 | .
CASSLVGQWDTEAFF | TGCGCCAGCAGCTTGGTTGGACAGTGGGACACTGAAGCTTTCTTT | TRBJ1-1 | . | 15 | TRBV5-1 | .
CASSLAGKSNTQYF | TGTGCCAGCAGCCTAGCGGGGAAAAGCAATACGCAGTATTTT | TRBJ2-3 | . | 14 | TRBV3-1/TRBV3-2 | TRBD2
CASSYGGRGEKLFF | TGTGCCAGCAGTTACGGGGGGAGGGGTGAAAAACTGTTTTTT | TRBJ1-4 | . | 14 | TRBV6-5 | .
CASSLGQARDYTF | TGTGCCAGCAGCTTGGGACAGGCCCGGGACTACACCTTC | TRBJ1-2 | . | 13 | TRBV5-4 | .
CASSDFGASGQYHTSYNEQFF | TGTGCCAGCAGTGATTTCGGGGCTAGCGGGCAGTACCACACCTCCTACAATGAGCAGTTCTTC | TRBJ2-1 | . | 21 | TRBV2 | TRBD2
CSVDGGAKTFF | TGCAGCGTTGATGGGGGGGCGAAAACTTTCTTT | TRBJ1-1 | . | 11 | TRBV29-1 | .
CASRGTTNSGNTIYF | TGTGCCAGCAGGGGGACTACCAACTCTGGAAACACCATATATTTT | TRBJ1-3 | . | 15 | TRBV6-5 | .
CASSLVLAGTDTQYF | TGTGCCAGCAGCTTGGTACTAGCTGGCACAGATACGCAGTATTTT | TRBJ2-3 | . | 15 | TRBV7-2 | .
CASSGQGSNQPQHF | TGTGCCAGCAGTGGACAGGGGAGCAATCAGCCCCAGCATTTT | TRBJ1-5 | . | 14 | TRBV7-9 | TRBD1
CASSADGGEQYF | TGCGCCAGCAGCGCTGACGGGGGCGAGCAGTACTTC | TRBJ2-7 | few | 12 | TRBV5-1 | .
CASSQGAYNEQFF | TGTGCCAGCAGTCAGGGGGCGTACAATGAGCAGTTCTTC | TRBJ2-1 | . | 13 | TRBV3-1/TRBV3-2 | TRBD1
CASSRPGEAEAFF | TGTGCCAGCAGTAGGCCCGGTGAGGCTGAAGCTTTCTTT | TRBJ1-1 | . | 13 | TRBV28 | .
CASTSLISGTDTQYF | TGCGCCAGCACCTCTCTAATCAGCGGCACAGATACGCAGTATTTT | TRBJ2-3 | . | 15 | TRBV5-1 | .
CASSFTGIGQKTQYF | TGTGCCAGCAGTTTTACAGGGATCGGTCAAAAGACCCAGTACTTC | TRBJ2-5 | . | 15 | TRBV6-5 | .
CASSQPYPLPGTEAFF | TGTGCCAGCAGCCAACCCTACCCCCTTCCCGGCACTGAAGCTTTCTTT | TRBJ1-1 | . | 16 | TRBV3-1/TRBV3-2 | .
CSVEDPSGTNYEQYF | TGCAGCGTTGAAGATCCCAGCGGGACCAACTACGAGCAGTACTTC | TRBJ2-7 | . | 15 | TRBV29-1 | TRBD2
CASSSGSQAFF | TGTGCCAGCAGTTCAGGGTCGCAAGCTTTCTTT | TRBJ1-1 | . | 11 | TRBV28 | .
CTSSSRLAGEISYNEQFF | TGTACCAGCAGCTCTCGACTAGCGGGGGAGATCTCCTACAATGAGCAGTTCTTC | TRBJ2-1 | . | 18 | TRBV13 | TRBD2
CASSRGIPTGELFF | TGTGCCAGCAGCCGCGGAATACCAACCGGGGAGCTGTTTTTT | TRBJ2-2 | . | 14 | TRBV3-1/TRBV3-2 | .
CASSVRGRPQHF | TGTGCCAGTAGTGTCAGGGGTCGGCCCCAGCATTTT | TRBJ1-5 | . | 12 | TRBV19 | .
CASISPQETQYF | TGCGCCAGCATATCTCCGCAAGAGACCCAGTACTTC | TRBJ2-5 | . | 12 | TRBV5-1 | .
CASSRVRTPPEQYF | TGTGCCAGCAGTCGGGTCAGGACACCGCCAGAGCAGTACTTC | TRBJ2-7 | . | 14 | TRBV28 | .
CASSSQGAPLHF | TGTGCCAGCAGCTCCCAGGGGGCACCCCTCCACTTT | TRBJ1-6 | . | 12 | TRBV7-2 | TRBD1
CASSPPGAGGNTGELFF | TGTGCCAGCAGCCCCCCCGGAGCGGGAGGGAACACCGGGGAGCTGTTTTTT | TRBJ2-2 | few | 17 | TRBV11-3 | TRBD2
CASSLAGNTEAFF | TGTGCCAGCAGCTTGGCAGGGAATACTGAAGCTTTCTTT | TRBJ1-1 | few | 13 | TRBV5-4 | .
CAASRQGSYEQYF | TGTGCCGCATCAAGACAGGGGAGTTACGAGCAGTACTTC | TRBJ2-7 | . | 13 | TRBV19 | TRBD1